This is a list of T cell receptor beta chains from one sample in a study of neoadjuvant anti-PD-1 for oral cavity cancer. Data came from immunoSEQ multiplex PCR; TCRdb stores just in-frame clones and leaves some out. The data hold 12,000 or so clones, with around 69% observed a single time. This specimen consisted of tumor tissue, obtained before nivolumab (anti-PD-1) treatment. These receptors were obtained from a person aged 40 to 85 with oral cavity squamous cell carcinoma. The donor label of this sample is uncertain. The CDR3 runs from the conserved cysteine through the conserved F or W. D genes are given only for firm matches. A row's size may be missing; if present it is once, few, many or a size class.

J gene,clone size,D gene,V gene,CDR3 DNA,CDR3 protein
TRBJ2-5,once,TRBD2,TRBV6-6,TGTGCCAGCAGGCCAACTTTTACTAGCGCGGGGACCCAGTACTTC,CASRPTFTSAGTQYF
TRBJ2-4,-,TRBD1,TRBV29-1,TGCAGCGCCCAGGGGGAATTAAACATTCAGTACTTC,CSAQGELNIQYF
TRBJ1-3,medium-sized,-,TRBV4-1,TGCGCCAGCAGCCAGCGGCCCACGGGGGCTGACGGAAACACCATATATTTT,CASSQRPTGADGNTIYF
TRBJ2-5,-,-,TRBV10-3,TGTGCCATCAGTGGGGGCTTGGGCCCCGGACCCTCAAAAGAGACCCAGTACTTC,CAISGGLGPGPSKETQYF
TRBJ2-1,once,TRBD1,TRBV29-1,TGCAGCGTTGTGGGGGACAGGGCTATCGATGAGCAGTTCTTC,CSVVGDRAIDEQFF
TRBJ2-4,-,-,TRBV5-4,TGTGCCAGCAGCCCGACCTCGAGCGGATTAGTAAACATTCAGTACTTC,CASSPTSSGLVNIQYF
TRBJ2-6,-,-,TRBV27,TGTGCCAGCAGGAGAGGGACCTATGAATCTGGGGCCAACGTCCTGACTTTC,CASRRGTYESGANVLTF
TRBJ2-7,-,-,TRBV5-1,TGCGCCAGCAGCTTTGACAGGCACTACGAGCAGTACTTC,CASSFDRHYEQYF
TRBJ2-7,-,TRBD2,TRBV6-5,TGTGCCACCAGGAGGCTAGCGGGAGACGAGCAGTACTTC,CATRRLAGDEQYF
TRBJ2-1,-,TRBD2,TRBV7-9,TGTGCCAGCAGCGCCGGGACTAGCGGGACGAATGAGCAGTTCTTC,CASSAGTSGTNEQFF
TRBJ1-1,-,-,TRBV28,TGTGCCAGCAGTTTAACCGGGTTGAGCACTGAAGCTTTCTTT,CASSLTGLSTEAFF
TRBJ1-2,-,-,TRBV18,TGTGCCAGCTCACCAGCCGTAGGTGGCTACACCTTC,CASSPAVGGYTF
TRBJ1-6,few,TRBD1,TRBV14,TGTGCCAGCAGCCCCGCAGGGGGCGCGACTTCACCCCTCCACTTT,CASSPAGGATSPLHF
TRBJ2-2,-,-,TRBV5-1,TGCGCCAGCAGCTTGGCGAACACCGGGGAGCTGTTTTTT,CASSLANTGELFF
TRBJ1-4,-,-,TRBV28,TGTGCCAGCAAACTTGGAACTAATGAAAAACTGTTTTTT,CASKLGTNEKLFF
TRBJ2-7,-,-,TRBV7-9,TGTGCCAGCAGCCCCCCCGGGTACGAGCAGTACTTC,CASSPPGYEQYF
TRBJ2-3,few,-,TRBV7-8,TGTGCCAGCAGCCGACCACGGGAAGATACGCAGTATTTT,CASSRPREDTQYF
TRBJ2-7,-,-,TRBV6-5,TGTGCCATCGGACCTCGACGCGAGCAGTACTTC,CAIGPRREQYF
TRBJ2-3,-,-,TRBV11-3,TGTGCCAGCAGCTTAGTTCCCACAGATACGCAGTATTTT,CASSLVPTDTQYF
TRBJ1-2,few,-,TRBV28,TGTGCCAGCAGAATCCATCTGACCCGGACGGGCTACACCTTC,CASRIHLTRTGYTF
TRBJ2-1,few,TRBD1,TRBV15,TGTGCCACCAGCTATGGGACAGGCAGCTCCTACAATGAGCAGTTCTTC,CATSYGTGSSYNEQFF
TRBJ2-5,medium-sized,TRBD1,TRBV5-1,TGCGCCAGCAGCGCCGGACAGGTTCGGGAGACCCAGTACTTC,CASSAGQVRETQYF
TRBJ1-6,-,-,TRBV6-5,TGTGCCAGCAGTCTCAACCCGGGCGATTCACCCCTCCACTTT,CASSLNPGDSPLHF
TRBJ2-1,-,-,TRBV5-1,TGCGCCAGCAGCCTGACAACTTCTGAGCAGTTCTTC,CASSLTTSEQFF
TRBJ2-6,-,-,TRBV5-4,TGTGCCAGCAGCTTGCTGCGAGACGTCCTGACTTTC,CASSLLRDVLTF
TRBJ1-1,-,TRBD1,TRBV18,TGTGCCAGCTCGACAGGGCTGAACACTGAAGCTTTCTTT,CASSTGLNTEAFF
TRBJ2-3,-,-,TRBV6-1,TGTGCCAGCAGTGAGTCTAGCACAGATACGCAGTATTTT,CASSESSTDTQYF
TRBJ1-3,once,TRBD1,TRBV7-2,TGTGCCAGCAGCTCGGGACAGGGGGCTGGAAACACCATATATTTT,CASSSGQGAGNTIYF
TRBJ2-6,-,-,TRBV28,TGTGCCAGCAGTCTTGGGACCAACTCTGGGGCCAACGTCCTGACTTTC,CASSLGTNSGANVLTF
TRBJ1-6,few,TRBD1,TRBV19,TGTGCCAGTAGTATAGCTACTGGGACAGCCAATAATTCACCCCTCCACTTT,CASSIATGTANNSPLHF
TRBJ1-2,-,-,TRBV29-1,TGCAGCGTTGGGGATTTAACAGGGACCGGGAATGGCTACACCTTC,CSVGDLTGTGNGYTF
TRBJ1-1,-,TRBD1,TRBV27,TGTGCCAGCAGATACAGGGGAGGGACTGAAGCTTTCTTT,CASRYRGGTEAFF
TRBJ1-5,few,-,TRBV10-2,TGCGCCAGCAGTGAAGGCATCGGGAATCAGCCCCAGCATTTT,CASSEGIGNQPQHF
TRBJ2-5,-,-,TRBV6-6,TGTGCCAGCAGCGCGCAGGAGACCCAGTACTTC,CASSAQETQYF
TRBJ2-5,-,-,TRBV7-2,TGTGCCAGCGCTCGGGGGGCCCCTGAGACCCAGTACTTC,CASARGAPETQYF
TRBJ2-2,once,-,TRBV18,TGTGCCAGCTCACCAGGAGGGACACACACCGGGGAGCTGTTTTTT,CASSPGGTHTGELFF
TRBJ2-5,-,TRBD2,TRBV11-2,TGTGCCAGCAGTTTCTTGGGACTAGCGGGAGAGAAGACCCAGTACTTC,CASSFLGLAGEKTQYF
TRBJ1-6,few,-,TRBV5-5,TGTGCCAGCAGCCGGGTCTTTAATTCACCCCTCCACTTT,CASSRVFNSPLHF
TRBJ2-1,once,-,TRBV7-2,TGTGCCAGCAGCTTAAGAGGCAGGGAGGAGAATGAGCAGTTCTTC,CASSLRGREENEQFF
TRBJ2-5,-,TRBD1,TRBV7-9,TGTGCCAGCAGCTTGGCAGGACAGGTTGGGACCCAGTACTTC,CASSLAGQVGTQYF
TRBJ1-5,-,-,TRBV5-6,TGTGCCAGCAGCTACTACAATCAGCCCCAGCATTTT,CASSYYNQPQHF
TRBJ2-3,few,TRBD2,TRBV27,TGTGCCAGCAGTTCGGGACTAGCGGGGACTACGCAGTATTTT,CASSSGLAGTTQYF
TRBJ1-2,-,TRBD1,TRBV30,TGTGCCTGGAGTGTTCAGGGGGCTGGCTACACCTTC,CAWSVQGAGYTF
TRBJ2-6,-,-,TRBV5-5,TGTGCCAGCAGTGATTACAGGGCACGGACTGGGGCCAACGTCCTGACTTTC,CASSDYRARTGANVLTF
TRBJ1-2,-,-,TRBV19,TGTGCCAGTAGCCTCCAGGGTGGCAACTATGGCTACACCTTC,CASSLQGGNYGYTF
TRBJ2-3,-,TRBD2,TRBV4-2,TGTGCCAGCAGCAAATCTAGCGGGCGCTCAGATACGCAGTATTTT,CASSKSSGRSDTQYF
TRBJ2-7,-,-,TRBV6-6,TGTGCCAGCAGTTACTCCAGAGACTACGAGCAGTACTTC,CASSYSRDYEQYF
TRBJ1-5,few,-,TRBV6-5,TGTGCCAGCAGAAAAACGTGGGGAAGCAATCAGCCCCAGCATTTT,CASRKTWGSNQPQHF